This entry is about one TCR beta chain. This CDR3 contains 18 residues. In germline, CDR1 is MGHRA, CDR2 YSYEKL. V was clipped by 1 base and J by 3 bases, with 18 bases between them. TCRdb ran MiXCR on the 5' RACE reads and lists one entry per CDR3 protein. The table has about 42,000 distinct CDR3 sequences, about 29% seen once. Input material: tumor-infiltrating memory CD4+ T cells sorted from the breast tumor. Sample subset: memory CD4+ T cells, CD4+CD45RO+CD25-. V gene TRBV4-1 combines with J gene TRBJ2-2; TRBD1 might be the D (6 bases). The TCR comes from a female donor with breast cancer. CDR3 protein: CASSQGGTIIRDTGELFF. CDR3 coding DNA: TGCGCCAGCAGCCAAGGGGGGACAATTATACGGGACACCGGGGAGCTGTTTTTT.